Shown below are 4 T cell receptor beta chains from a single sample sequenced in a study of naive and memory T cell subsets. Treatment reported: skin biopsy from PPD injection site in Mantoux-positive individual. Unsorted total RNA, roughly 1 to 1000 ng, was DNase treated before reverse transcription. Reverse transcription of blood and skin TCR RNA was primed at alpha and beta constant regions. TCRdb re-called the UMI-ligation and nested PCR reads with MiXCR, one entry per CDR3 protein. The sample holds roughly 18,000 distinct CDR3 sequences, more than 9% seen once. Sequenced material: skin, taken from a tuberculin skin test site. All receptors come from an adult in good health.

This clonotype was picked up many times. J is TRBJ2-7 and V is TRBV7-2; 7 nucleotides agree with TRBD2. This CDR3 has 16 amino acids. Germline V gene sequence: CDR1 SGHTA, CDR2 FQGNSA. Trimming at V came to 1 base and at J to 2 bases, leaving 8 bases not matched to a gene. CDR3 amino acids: CASSLEWGGEAYEQYF. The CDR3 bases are TGTGCCAGCAGCTTAGAGTGGGGGGGAGAAGCCTACGAGCAGTACTTC.

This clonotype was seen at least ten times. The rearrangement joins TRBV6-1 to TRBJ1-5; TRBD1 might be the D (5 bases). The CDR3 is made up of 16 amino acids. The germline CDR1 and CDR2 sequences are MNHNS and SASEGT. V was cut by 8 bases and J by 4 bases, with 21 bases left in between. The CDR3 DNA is TGTGCCAGCGGCAAGCTCCGAGGGGCAGGGAATCAGCCCCAGCATTTT. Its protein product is CASGKLRGAGNQPQHF.

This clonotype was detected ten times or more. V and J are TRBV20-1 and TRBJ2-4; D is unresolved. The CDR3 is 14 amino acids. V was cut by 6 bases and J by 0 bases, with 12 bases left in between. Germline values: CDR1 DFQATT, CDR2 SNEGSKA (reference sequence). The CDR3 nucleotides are TGCAGTGCAGCCGGCAGTCTAGCCAAAAACATTCAGTACTTC. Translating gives CSAAGSLAKNIQYF.

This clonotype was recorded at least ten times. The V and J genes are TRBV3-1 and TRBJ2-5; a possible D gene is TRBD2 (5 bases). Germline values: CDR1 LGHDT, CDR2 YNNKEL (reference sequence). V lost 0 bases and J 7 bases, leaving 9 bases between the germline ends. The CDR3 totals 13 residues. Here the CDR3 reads CASSQDGGPTQYF. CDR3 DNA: TGTGCCAGCAGCCAAGATGGAGGCCCGACCCAGTACTTC.